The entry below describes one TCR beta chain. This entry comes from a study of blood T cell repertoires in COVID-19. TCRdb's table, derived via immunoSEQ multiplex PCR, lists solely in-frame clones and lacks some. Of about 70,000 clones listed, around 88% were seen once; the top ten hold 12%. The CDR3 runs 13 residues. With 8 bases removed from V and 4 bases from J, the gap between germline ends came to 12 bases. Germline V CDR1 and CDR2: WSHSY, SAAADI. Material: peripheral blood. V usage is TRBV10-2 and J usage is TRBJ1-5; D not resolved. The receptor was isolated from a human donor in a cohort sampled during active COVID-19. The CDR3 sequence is CASGPQPNQPQHF. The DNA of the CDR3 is TGCGCCAGCGGGCCGCAACCGAATCAGCCCCAGCATTTT.